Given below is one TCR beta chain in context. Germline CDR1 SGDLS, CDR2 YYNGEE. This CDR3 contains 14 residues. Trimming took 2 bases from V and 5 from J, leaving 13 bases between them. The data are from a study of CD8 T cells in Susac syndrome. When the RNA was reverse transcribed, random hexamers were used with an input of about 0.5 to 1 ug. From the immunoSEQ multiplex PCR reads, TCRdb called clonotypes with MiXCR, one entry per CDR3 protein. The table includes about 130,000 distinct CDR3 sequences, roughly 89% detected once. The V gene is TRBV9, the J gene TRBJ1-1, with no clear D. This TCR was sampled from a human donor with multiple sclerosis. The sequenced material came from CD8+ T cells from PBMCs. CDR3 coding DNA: TGTGCCAGCAGCGTGGAGTCCAGCCCGACTGAAGCTTTCTTT. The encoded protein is CASSVESSPTEAFF. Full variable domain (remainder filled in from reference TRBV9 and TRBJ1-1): DSGVTQTPKHLITATGQRVTLRCSPRSGDLSVYWYQQSLDQGLQFLIQYYNGEERAKGNILERFSAQQFPDLHSELNLSSLELGDSALYFCASSVESSPTEAFFGQGTRLTVV.